This T cell receptor beta chain came from a study of T cells after yellow fever vaccination. About the research overall: SMART-Seq v4 Ultra Low Input prepared libraries from low-cell fractions. The study's findings and limits: Among primary-vaccination clones, most reappeared after the booster, at just under 98% for CD4 and more than 75% for CD8. Abundant clonotypes from the bulk population could get into FACS-sorted repertoires as contaminants.

TCRdb analysed the 5' RACE reads with MiXCR anew, one entry per CDR3 protein. The profile shows approximately 70,000 distinct CDR3 sequences, over 6% of them singletons. The CDR3 loop spans 13 amino acids. Unmatched junction bases numbered 5, after V lost 5 bases and J lost 4 bases. Per germline, CDR1 MNHEY and CDR2 SVGEGT. This clonotype was counted between two and nine times. Its target is not known. The clonotype was recovered from a young man who received the YFV17D yellow fever vaccine. Sequences were derived from CD8+ T cells sorted from PBMCs, sampled roughly 46 days after the first yellow fever vaccination. This chain links TRBV6-2 or TRBV6-3 with TRBJ2-7; 7 bases agree with TRBD1. CDR3 DNA: TGTGCCAGCAGTCTTACAGGGGTTTACGAGCAGTACGTC. Translated, it gives CASSLTGVYEQYV.